The rows below give T cell receptor beta chains drawn from one sample of a study of T cells in Graves' hyperthyroidism and ophthalmopathy. A single record per CDR3 protein comes from TCRdb applying MiXCR to the multiplex PCR reads. The sample includes around 350,000 distinct CDR3 sequences, approximately 13% of them seen just once. The specimen sequenced was blood. These receptors originate from a woman between 18 and 29 years old with Graves' hyperthyroidism. Each CDR3 is given with its conserved first and last residue. A D gene is named only where the DNA matches it firmly. Expanded clones get a size class; other rows say once, few or many, or leave the size out.

cdr3_length,j_call,d_call,clone_size,v_call,cdr3_aa,cdr3_nt
14,TRBJ2-7,TRBD2,many,TRBV11-2,CASGGTSGSYEQYF,TGTGCCAGCGGCGGGACTAGCGGGAGTTACGAGCAGTACTTC
16,TRBJ2-2,TRBD2,many,TRBV20-1,CSARKGLAGVSGELFF,TGCAGTGCCCGCAAGGGACTAGCGGGAGTATCCGGGGAGCTGTTTTTT
12,TRBJ2-5,.,many,TRBV7-2,CASTNMGGTQYF,TGTGCCAGCACTAATATGGGTGGGACCCAGTACTTC
15,TRBJ1-2,TRBD1,many,TRBV28,CASSLEGQGAPGYTF,TGTGCCAGCAGTTTAGAGGGACAGGGGGCTCCCGGCTACACCTTC
13,TRBJ2-3,.,.,TRBV10-3,CAISVAITDTQYF,TGTGCCATCAGTGTGGCTATCACAGATACGCAGTATTTT
17,TRBJ2-6,.,.,TRBV20-1,CSASGNTGPSGANVLTF,TGCAGTGCTAGTGGGAACACGGGGCCTTCTGGGGCCAACGTCCTGACTTTC
15,TRBJ2-1,TRBD1,many,TRBV24-1,CATSDRYRGYNEQFF,TGTGCCACCAGTGATCGATACAGGGGCTACAATGAGCAGTTCTTC
15,TRBJ1-6,TRBD1,few,TRBV28,CASSPPGQSNSPPHF,TGTGCCAGCAGCCCACCGGGACAGTCTAATTCACCCCCCCACTTT
12,TRBJ2-7,.,many,TRBV11-2,CASSLDVYEQYF,TGTGCCAGCAGCTTAGATGTCTACGAGCAGTACTTC
17,TRBJ1-3,.,.,TRBV18,CASSPSIGRNSGNTIYF,TGTGCCAGCTCACCATCCATCGGACGGAACTCTGGAAACACCATATATTTT
14,TRBJ2-3,TRBD2,many,TRBV27,CASNFAGGQDTQYF,TGTGCCAGCAACTTTGCGGGGGGGCAAGATACGCAGTATTTT
14,TRBJ2-1,TRBD2,many,TRBV28,CASSLLDGRNEQFF,TGTGCCAGCAGTTTATTAGACGGGAGGAATGAGCAGTTCTTC
13,TRBJ2-7,TRBD1,many,TRBV18,CASSKGTGAEQYF,TGTGCCAGCTCGAAAGGGACAGGGGCCGAGCAGTACTTC
14,TRBJ2-1,.,many,TRBV2,CASSEARRLAEQFF,TGTGCCAGCAGTGAAGCTCGTAGGCTAGCTGAGCAGTTCTTC